This T cell receptor (beta chain) was obtained from a study of Graves' ophthalmopathy and Graves' hyperthyroidism. Study outcomes and limitations: A model built from 13 signatures distinguished ophthalmopathy from stable hyperthyroidism with roughly 90% sensitivity and less than 83% specificity. Blood shared most expanded thyroid clonotypes above 0.001 frequency.

Moderate-to-severe activity, CAS ≥3, NOSPECS ≥4 and a duration under 3 months were seen in donors with ophthalmopathy. As diagnostic evidence, clinical symptoms, serum thyroxine, TRAb, thyroid ultrasound and orbital computed tomography were relied upon. Using RNA transcripts, the TCR beta CDR3 regions were amplified. HTBI primers served in a first-round RT-PCR, which a second-round multiplex PCR followed. TCRdb called the multiplex PCR reads again in MiXCR, with one record for every CDR3 protein. The data contain about 170,000 distinct CDR3 sequences, 30% to 45% of them seen just once; the ten biggest clones take up roughly 5.8%. There are a few counts of this clonotype. Its antigen remains unidentified. The junction shows a germline mismatch at one end, possibly a read error. The CDR3 is made up of 15 amino acids. CDR1 is MNHEY, CDR2 SVGEGT, per germline.

The TCR sequence derives from a middle-aged woman with Graves' ophthalmopathy. The sequenced sample was peripheral blood. The chain uses TRBV6-2 or TRBV6-3 and TRBJ2-5, with D maybe TRBD1 (6 bases). The DNA for the CDR3 is TGTGCCAGCAGTTATTCGACAGAAGGGGGAGAGGCCCAGTACTTC. Translated, it gives CASSYSTEGGEAQYF.